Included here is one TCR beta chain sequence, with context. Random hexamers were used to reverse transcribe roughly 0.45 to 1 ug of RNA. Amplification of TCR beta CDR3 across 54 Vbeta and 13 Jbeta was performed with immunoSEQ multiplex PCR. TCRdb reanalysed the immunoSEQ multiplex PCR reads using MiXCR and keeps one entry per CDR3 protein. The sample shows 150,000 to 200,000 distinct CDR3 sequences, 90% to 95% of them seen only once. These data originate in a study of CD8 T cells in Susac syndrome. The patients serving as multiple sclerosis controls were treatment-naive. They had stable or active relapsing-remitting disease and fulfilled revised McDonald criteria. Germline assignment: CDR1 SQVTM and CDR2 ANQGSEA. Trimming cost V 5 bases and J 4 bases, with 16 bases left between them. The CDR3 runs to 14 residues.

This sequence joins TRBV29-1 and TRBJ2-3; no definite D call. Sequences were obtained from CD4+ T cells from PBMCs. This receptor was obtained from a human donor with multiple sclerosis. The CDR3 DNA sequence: TGCAGCGTTCGGTCCCACCGACCTTCAGATACGCAGTATTTT. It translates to CSVRSHRPSDTQYF.